The 27 T cell receptor beta chains presented below share a single source sample, sequenced in a study of early T cells in non-severe SARS-CoV-2 infection. TCRdb ran MiXCR on the 5' RACE reads and lists one entry per CDR3 protein. The repertoire holds 60,000 or so distinct CDR3 sequences, with approximately 12% as singletons. The sequenced sample was whole blood. The source of these receptors is an adult who was a healthcare worker with PCR-confirmed SARS-CoV-2 infection or an uninfected control (not recorded which).

This chain links TRBV29-1 with TRBJ1-1; 12 bases are a match to TRBD1. Germline loops: CDR1 SQVTM, CDR2 ANQGSEA. The junction had 13 bases not matched to a gene; V was cut back by 7 bases and J by 4 bases. CDR3 size: 16 residues. CDR3 DNA: TGCAGCGCTAGACCGGGACAGGGGGCGGAGGGCACTGAAGCTTTCTTT. Translation gives CSARPGQGAEGTEAFF.

The chain carries TRBV7-3 and TRBJ2-1; maybe TRBD1 (6 bases). The CDR3 contains 13 residues. V dropped 4 bases and J dropped 4 bases, with 8 bases sitting between them. Germline V CDR1 and CDR2: SGHTA, FQGTGA. CDR3 residues: CASSWDMYNEQFF. The CDR3 bases are TGTGCCAGCAGCTGGGACATGTACAATGAGCAGTTCTTC.

J is TRBJ1-2 and V is TRBV7-3; D unclear. Germline loops: CDR1 SGHTA, CDR2 FQGTGA. The CDR3 contains 16 residues. V was trimmed by 1 base and J by 5 bases, leaving 17 bases between them. The CDR3, as DNA: TGTGCCAGCAGCTTAATGGCCGCGGATACCGGGTATGGCTACACCTTC. Amino acids: CASSLMAADTGYGYTF.

This clonotype was detected many times. CDR3 sequence (DNA): TGCGCCAGCAGTGGTCCGGAAAACACCATATATTTT. This gives the protein CASSGPENTIYF. The V and J genes are TRBV10-1 and TRBJ1-3, with D unclear. The V end was cut by 4 bases, the J end by 6 bases, with 7 bases between. The germline gives CDR1 WNHNN, CDR2 SYGVQD (reference sequence). The length of the CDR3 is 12 residues.

This clonotype was observed at least ten times. The V gene is TRBV10-2, the J gene TRBJ2-5, with D perhaps matching TRBD2 (6 bases). V lost 11 bases, J lost 3 bases, and 19 bases lay in between. The CDR3 extends over 14 amino acids. Germline V gives CDR1 WSHSY, CDR2 SAAADI. This CDR3 reads CASGGLGKKETQYF. In DNA form, the CDR3 reads TGCGCCTCCGGAGGGCTGGGTAAAAAAGAGACCCAGTACTTC.

This clonotype was observed at least ten times. The V gene is TRBV6-5, the J gene TRBJ2-5, with a possible D match to TRBD2 (6 bases). The germline V and J ends were trimmed by 2 bases and 5 bases, with 12 bases remaining between them. The CDR3 runs to 14 residues. Germline V gene data show CDR1 as MNHEY and CDR2 as SVGAGI. The CDR3: CASSYPGGGETQYF. CDR3 sequence (DNA): TGTGCCAGCAGTTACCCCGGGGGTGGGGAGACCCAGTACTTC.

This clonotype appeared many times. The chain links TRBV28 to TRBJ2-1; D is undetermined. Trimming took 1 base from V and 6 from J, leaving 13 bases between them. The CDR3 covers 15 residues. Germline loops: CDR1 MDHEN, CDR2 SYDVKM. CDR3 region: CASSLSAVWGNEQFF. The CDR3 nucleotides read TGTGCCAGCAGTTTATCGGCGGTATGGGGCAATGAGCAGTTCTTC.

This clonotype came up a few times. The V call is TRBV4-1, the J call TRBJ1-3; no reliable D call. Trimming shortened V by 3 bases and J by 8 bases, and 8 bases separated the two germline ends. The CDR3 covers 12 residues. Per germline, CDR1 MGHRA and CDR2 YSYEKL. CDR3 region: CASSHIRDTIYF. The CDR3 DNA reads as TGCGCCAGCAGCCATATCCGGGACACCATATATTTT.

This clonotype was seen many times. The junction differs from germline at one of its ends, possibly a read error. The V and J genes are TRBV5-1 and TRBJ2-7, with 7 bases matching TRBD1. The CDR3 is 11 residues long. Germline V lookup: CDR1 SGHRS, CDR2 YFSETQ. The CDR3: CASSSDRQIHF. DNA of the CDR3: TGCGCCAGCAGCTCGGACAGGCAGATTCACTTC.

The chain combines TRBV7-3 with TRBJ1-2; a possible D gene is TRBD1 (6 bases). Per germline, CDR1 SGHTA and CDR2 FQGTGA. The CDR3 has 11 residues. V was cut by 6 bases and J by 8 bases, with 10 bases left in between. The chain's CDR3 is CASSAGEGYTF. CDR3 DNA sequence: TGTGCCAGCAGTGCAGGGGAAGGCTACACCTTC.

In this sample, this clonotype turned up a few times. V usage is TRBV20-1 and J usage is TRBJ1-5, with 9 bases lining up with TRBD1. The CDR3 totals 12 residues. J gave up 5 bases and V 5 bases, and 1 base lay outside the gene matches. Looked up from germline, CDR1 is DFQATT and CDR2 is SNEGSKA (reference sequence). In DNA, the CDR3 is TGCAGTGCTCGGACAGGGGATCAGCCCCAGCATTTT. Its protein product is CSARTGDQPQHF.

The chain combines TRBV7-9 with TRBJ1-4, with D perhaps TRBD1 (5 bases). Per germline, CDR1 SEHNR and CDR2 FQNEAQ (reference sequence). Trimming cost V 4 bases and J 8 bases, with 8 bases left between them. The CDR3 spans 12 residues. The CDR3 nucleotides read TGTGCCAGCAGCTATAAGGGGGAAAAACTGTTTTTT. This translates into CASSYKGEKLFF.

This clonotype was counted only a few times. The chain has TRBV7-3 and TRBJ2-5; tentative D call: TRBD2 (5 bases). Trimming shortened V by 4 bases and J by 3 bases, and 9 bases separated the two germline ends. The CDR3 contains 13 residues. Germline V gives CDR1 SGHTA, CDR2 FQGTGA. CDR3 nucleotide sequence: TGTGCCAGCAGCTACGGGAATGAAGAGACCCAGTACTTC. This gives the protein CASSYGNEETQYF.

In this sample, this clonotype turned up a few times. This chain links TRBV28 with TRBJ2-7; D remains unclear. V was clipped by 10 bases and J by 3 bases, with 13 bases between them. CDR1 and CDR2 from the germline V gene are MDHEN and SYDVKM. The CDR3 loop spans 12 amino acids. DNA for the CDR3: TGTGCCACCCGGGCGCCAAGCTACGAGCAGTACTTC. Encoded protein: CATRAPSYEQYF.

This rearrangement joins TRBV20-1 to TRBJ1-6; no clear D. V was cut by 1 base and J by 2 bases, with 9 bases left in between. Germline CDR1 and CDR2: DFQATT and SNEGSKA (reference sequence). The CDR3 sequence is 15 residues long. CDR3 sequence: CSARGVPAYNSPLHF. Here the CDR3 DNA reads TGCAGTGCTAGAGGGGTGCCGGCCTATAATTCACCCCTCCACTTT.

This clonotype has more than one count but fewer than ten. The genes are TRBV7-9 and TRBJ1-5; a possible D gene is TRBD1 (6 bases). With 5 bases removed from V and 4 bases from J, the gap between germline ends came to 15 bases. The CDR3 runs 15 residues. Germline V gene sequence: CDR1 SEHNR, CDR2 FQNEAQ (reference sequence). CDR3 DNA: TGTGCCAGCAGCGAGGGGGGGCAGGTGAATCAGCCCCAGCATTTT. Translation gives CASSEGGQVNQPQHF.

There are many counts of this clonotype. The rearrangement joins TRBV19 to TRBJ2-7; the D gene is possibly TRBD2 (5 bases). V shed 5 bases and J shed 5 bases, with 19 bases lying between them. There are 15 residues in the CDR3. From germline, CDR1 is LNHDA and CDR2 SQIVND (reference sequence). CDR3 loop: CASSPRTVEAHEQYF. Written as DNA, the CDR3 is TGTGCCAGTAGTCCCCGGACTGTGGAGGCCCACGAGCAGTACTTC.

Many counts were recorded for this clonotype. V gene TRBV9 combines with J gene TRBJ2-3; TRBD1 aligns across 9 bases. The CDR3 runs to 15 residues. V gave up 1 base and J gave up 1 base; unmatched junction bases: 1. Germline loops: CDR1 SGDLS, CDR2 YYNGEE. CDR3 region: CASSVWTGGTDTQYF. CDR3 coding DNA: TGTGCCAGCAGCGTATGGACAGGGGGCACAGATACGCAGTATTTT.

This clonotype was detected a few times. The rearrangement links TRBV6-5 to TRBJ2-1; weak D call: TRBD2 (6 bases). Germline CDR1 is MNHEY and CDR2 is SVGAGI. The CDR3 extends over 16 amino acids. Trimming removed 2 bases from V and 2 bases from J, with 13 bases in between. The CDR3: CASSYRGLLTYNEQFF. Written as DNA, the CDR3 is TGTGCCAGCAGTTACCGTGGACTACTGACCTACAATGAGCAGTTCTTC.

The chain recombines TRBV9 with TRBJ2-7; no firm D call. The CDR3 has 12 residues. Trimming took 0 bases from V and 6 from J, leaving 7 bases between them. Per germline, CDR1 SGDLS and CDR2 YYNGEE. CDR3 sequence (DNA): TGTGCCAGCAGCGTAGGAGGCGCCGAGCAGTACTTC. Translating it yields CASSVGGAEQYF. The whole variable domain, remainder taken from reference TRBV9 and TRBJ2-7, is DSGVTQTPKHLITATGQRVTLRCSPRSGDLSVYWYQQSLDQGLQFLIQYYNGEERAKGNILERFSAQQFPDLHSELNLSSLELGDSALYFCASSVGGAEQYFGPGTRLTVT.

This clonotype appeared a few times. The chain recombines TRBV24-1 with TRBJ2-6; unclear D gene. Germline values: CDR1 KGHDR, CDR2 SFDVKD. The CDR3 has 15 amino acids. V lost 3 bases and J 0 bases, leaving 5 bases between the germline ends. The CDR3 DNA sequence: TGTGCCACCAGTGATATTGGCTCTGGGGCCAACGTCCTGACTTTC. It encodes CATSDIGSGANVLTF.

At least ten counts were recorded for this clonotype. The genes are TRBV7-6 and TRBJ1-1; a weak D match, TRBD1 (5 bases). V gave up 0 bases and J gave up 4 bases, with 12 bases separating them. Germline CDR1 is SGHVS and CDR2 is FNYEAQ. CDR3 size: 15 residues. Here the CDR3 DNA reads TGTGCCAGCAGCTTAGCAGGGGCGGGGGGCACTGAAGCTTTCTTT. The encoded protein is CASSLAGAGGTEAFF. The full variable domain, completed using reference TRBV7-6 and TRBJ1-1, is GAGVSQSPRYKVTKRGQDVALRCDPISGHVSLYWYRQALGQGPEFLTYFNYEAQQDKSGLPNDRFSAERPEGSISTLTIQRTEQRDSAMYRCASSLAGAGGTEAFFGQGTRLTVV.

This clonotype was counted only a few times. This chain joins TRBV7-2 and TRBJ2-5; 7 nucleotides line up with TRBD2. J lost 1 base, V lost 5 bases, and 7 bases had no gene match. The CDR3 sequence is 15 residues long. Looked up from germline, CDR1 is SGHTA and CDR2 is FQGNSA. The CDR3 DNA follows: TGTGCCAGCAGCGAGATAGCGGGCTTCCAAGAGACCCAGTACTTC. Translation gives CASSEIAGFQETQYF. The full variable domain, rest sourced from reference TRBV7-2 and TRBJ2-5, is GAGVSQSPSNKVTEKGKDVELRCDPISGHTALYWYRQSLGQGLEFLIYFQGNSAPDKSGLPSDRFSAERTGGSVSTLTIQRTQQEDSAVYLCASSEIAGFQETQYFGPGTRLLVL.

In its sample, this clonotype was seen once. The chain has TRBV7-3 and TRBJ1-1; D gene uncertain. There are 13 residues in the CDR3. V was shortened by 3 bases and J by 7 bases, with 12 bases between the two germline ends. The germline V gene has CDR1 SGHTA and CDR2 FQGTGA. The CDR3 region has the DNA TGTGCCAGCAGCTTTGAAGGGAGAGGTGAAGCTTTCTTT. Translated, it gives CASSFEGRGEAFF.

This clonotype was seen many times. The chain is built from TRBV3-1 and TRBJ2-7; D assignment may be TRBD1 or TRBD2 (5 bases each). The CDR3 extends over 14 amino acids. V was cut by 1 base and J by 2 bases, with 9 bases left in between. Looked up from germline, CDR1 is LGHDT and CDR2 is YNNKEL (reference sequence). CDR3 sequence: CASSQGGGTYEQYF. In DNA form, the CDR3 reads TGTGCCAGCAGCCAAGGTGGGGGAACCTACGAGCAGTACTTC.

This clonotype was observed at least ten times. The chain is built from TRBV11-3 and TRBJ2-7; 8 bases fit TRBD1. Trimming removed 5 bases from V and 5 bases from J; junction bases left unmatched: 8. Germline V CDR1 and CDR2: SGHNT, YENEEA. This CDR3 is built from 14 residues. The CDR3 sequence: CASSARTGTNEQYF. CDR3 DNA: TGTGCCAGCAGCGCCAGGACAGGGACCAACGAGCAGTACTTC.

V usage is TRBV5-4 and J usage is TRBJ2-2, with D unclear. V was shortened by 6 bases and J by 1 base, with 16 bases between the two germline ends. CDR3 length: 16 amino acids. Germline loops: CDR1 SGHNT, CDR2 YYREEE (reference sequence). CDR3 amino acids: CASTKDGIRNTGELFF. CDR3 bases: TGTGCCAGCACTAAGGATGGGATCCGGAACACCGGGGAGCTGTTTTTT. Full variable domain (missing parts from reference TRBV5-4 and TRBJ2-2): ETGVTQSPTHLIKTRGQQVTLRCSSQSGHNTVSWYQQALGQGPQFIFQYYREEENGRGNFPPRFSGLQFPNYSSELNVNALELDDSALYLCASTKDGIRNTGELFFGEGSRLTVL.